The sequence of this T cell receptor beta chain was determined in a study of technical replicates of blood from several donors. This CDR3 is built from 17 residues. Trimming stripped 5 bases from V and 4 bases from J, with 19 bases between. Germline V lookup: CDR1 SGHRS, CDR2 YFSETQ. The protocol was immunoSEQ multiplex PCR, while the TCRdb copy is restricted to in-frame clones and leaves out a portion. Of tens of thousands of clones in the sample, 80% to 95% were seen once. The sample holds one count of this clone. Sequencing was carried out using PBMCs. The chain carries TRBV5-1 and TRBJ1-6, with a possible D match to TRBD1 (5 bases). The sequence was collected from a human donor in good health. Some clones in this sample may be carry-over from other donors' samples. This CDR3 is CASRSGTQQSYNSPLHF. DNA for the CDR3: TGCGCCAGCAGGTCTGGGACTCAGCAAAGTTATAATTCACCCCTCCACTTT.